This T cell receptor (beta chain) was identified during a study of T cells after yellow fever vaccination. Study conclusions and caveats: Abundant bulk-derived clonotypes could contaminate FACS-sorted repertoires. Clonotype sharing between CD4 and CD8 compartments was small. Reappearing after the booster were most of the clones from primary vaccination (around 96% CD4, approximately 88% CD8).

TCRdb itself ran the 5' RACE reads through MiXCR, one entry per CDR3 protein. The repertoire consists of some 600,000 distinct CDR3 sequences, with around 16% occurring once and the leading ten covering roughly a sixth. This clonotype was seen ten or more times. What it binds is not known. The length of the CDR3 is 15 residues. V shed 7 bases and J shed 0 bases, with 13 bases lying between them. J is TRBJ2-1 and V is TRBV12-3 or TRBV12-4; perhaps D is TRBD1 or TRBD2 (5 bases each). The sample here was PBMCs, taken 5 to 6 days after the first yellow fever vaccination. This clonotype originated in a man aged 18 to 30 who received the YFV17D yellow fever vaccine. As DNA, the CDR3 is TGTGCCAGCACCGAAGGGGACGGCTCCTACAATGAGCAGTTCTTC. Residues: CASTEGDGSYNEQFF.